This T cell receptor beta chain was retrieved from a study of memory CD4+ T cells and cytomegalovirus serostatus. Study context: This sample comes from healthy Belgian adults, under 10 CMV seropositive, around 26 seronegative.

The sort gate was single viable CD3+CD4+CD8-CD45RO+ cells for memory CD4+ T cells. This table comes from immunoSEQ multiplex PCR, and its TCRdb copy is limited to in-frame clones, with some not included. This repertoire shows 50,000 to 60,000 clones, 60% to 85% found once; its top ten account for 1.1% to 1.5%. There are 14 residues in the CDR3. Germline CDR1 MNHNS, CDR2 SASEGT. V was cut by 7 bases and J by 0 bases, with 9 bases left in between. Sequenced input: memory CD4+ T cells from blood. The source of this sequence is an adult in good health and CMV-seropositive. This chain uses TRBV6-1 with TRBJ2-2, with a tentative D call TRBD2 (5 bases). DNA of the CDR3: TGTGCCAGCACGAGGACTCCGAACACCGGGGAGCTGTTTTTT. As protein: CASTRTPNTGELFF.